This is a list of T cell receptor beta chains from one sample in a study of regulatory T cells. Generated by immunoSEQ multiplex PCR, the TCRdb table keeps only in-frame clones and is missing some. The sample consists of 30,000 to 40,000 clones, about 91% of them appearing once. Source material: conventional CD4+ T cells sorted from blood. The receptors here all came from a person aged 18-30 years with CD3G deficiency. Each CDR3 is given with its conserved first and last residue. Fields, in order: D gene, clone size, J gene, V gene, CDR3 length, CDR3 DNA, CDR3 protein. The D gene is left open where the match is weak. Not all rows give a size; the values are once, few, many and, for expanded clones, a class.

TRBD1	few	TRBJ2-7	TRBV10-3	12	TGTGCCATCAGGAGGGGACAGGGCGAGCAGTACTTC	CAIRRGQGEQYF
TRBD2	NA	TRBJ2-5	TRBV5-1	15	TGCGCCAGCAGCTTAAGCGGGAGGGCCGAAGAGACCCAGTACTTC	CASSLSGRAEETQYF
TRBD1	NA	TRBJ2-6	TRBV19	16	TGTGCCAGTAGTGTACTGACAGGGACTGGGGCCAACGTCCTGACTTTC	CASSVLTGTGANVLTF
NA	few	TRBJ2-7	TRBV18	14	TGTGCCAGCTCACCTCGGGACGGGACCTACGAGCAGTACTTC	CASSPRDGTYEQYF
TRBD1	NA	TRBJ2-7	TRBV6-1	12	TGTGCCACCCGAGACAGGGTCTACGAGCAGTACTTC	CATRDRVYEQYF
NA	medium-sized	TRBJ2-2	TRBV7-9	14	TGTGCCAGCAAACCAGGGCCCAACACCGGGGAGCTGTTTTTT	CASKPGPNTGELFF
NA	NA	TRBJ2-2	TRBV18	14	TGTGCCAGCTCACCAAGGGTGAACACCGGGGAGCTGTTTTTT	CASSPRVNTGELFF
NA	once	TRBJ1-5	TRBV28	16	TGTGCCAGCGGGCTGGTTGGGACTCATAGCAATCAGCCCCAGCATTTT	CASGLVGTHSNQPQHF
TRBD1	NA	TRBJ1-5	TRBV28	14	TGTGCCAGCAGATTGACAGGGGACGGTCAGCCCCAGCATTTT	CASRLTGDGQPQHF
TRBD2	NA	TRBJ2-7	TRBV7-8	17	TGTGCCAGCAGCTTATTCTCCGGGGACGGCGGGAGCCACGAGCAGTACTTC	CASSLFSGDGGSHEQYF
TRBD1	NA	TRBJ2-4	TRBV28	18	TGTGCCAGCAGCCCCTACGGGACAGGGGTCTCAGCCAAAAACATTCAGTACTTC	CASSPYGTGVSAKNIQYF
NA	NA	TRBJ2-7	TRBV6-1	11	TGTGCCAGCAGTCGACTTTACGAGCAGTACTTC	CASSRLYEQYF
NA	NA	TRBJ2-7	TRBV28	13	TGTGCCAGCAGTTTCAGCAATTCCTACGAGCAGTACTTC	CASSFSNSYEQYF
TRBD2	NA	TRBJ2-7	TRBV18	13	TGTGCCAGCTCACCAACTAGCGACGGCGAGCAGTACTTC	CASSPTSDGEQYF
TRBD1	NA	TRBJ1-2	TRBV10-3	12	TGTGCCTCGAGGGGGCAAAACTATGGCTACACCTTC	CASRGQNYGYTF
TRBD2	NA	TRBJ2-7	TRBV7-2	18	TGTGCCAGCAGCGTAAGCTCCCTAGCGGGGGTATCCCCTTACGAGCAGTACTTC	CASSVSSLAGVSPYEQYF
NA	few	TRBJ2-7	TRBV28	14	TGTGCCAGCAGTACGGGTGGGCAAAACTACGAGCAGTACTTC	CASSTGGQNYEQYF
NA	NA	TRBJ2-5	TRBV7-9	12	TGTGCCAGCAGCCCTGGTGGAGGCCCGCGGTACTTC	CASSPGGGPRYF
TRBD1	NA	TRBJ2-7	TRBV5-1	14	TGCGCCAGCAGCTTGGGGGACAGCTCGCGCGAGCAGTACTTC	CASSLGDSSREQYF
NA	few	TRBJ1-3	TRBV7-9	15	TGTGCCAGCAGCCGGTACAGGGACTCTGGAAACACCATATATTTT	CASSRYRDSGNTIYF
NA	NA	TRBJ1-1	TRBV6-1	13	TGTGCCAGCAAATGGGGCGGCCACACTGAAGCTTTCTTT	CASKWGGHTEAFF